This TCR beta chain was profiled in a study of shared clonotypes between healthy human individuals. Repertoires were generated with immunoSEQ multiplex PCR, while TCRdb's copy carries only in-frame clones and drops some. The sample contains around 1.9 million clones, 90% to 95% of which appear only once. Terminally differentiated effector memory CD45RA+ cells were excluded from the naive CD8 cells, which were CD45RO-negative and positively selected for CCR7. The sequencing sample was made of naive CD8+ T cells from PBMCs. The receptor comes from a man aged 18-30 years in good health. Some clones in this sample may be carry-over from other donors' samples.

CDR3: CASSSGSLSAEAFF. The CDR3 coding sequence is TGTGCCAGCAGCTCCGGGTCTCTCAGCGCTGAAGCTTTCTTT. V usage is TRBV5-6 and J usage is TRBJ1-1; D gene uncertain. V was clipped by 3 bases and J by 6 bases, with 15 bases between them. CDR3 size: 14 residues. The germline gives CDR1 SGHDT, CDR2 YYEEEE.